The 12 T cell receptor beta chains below all came from one sample that was sequenced in a study of vaccination and CD4 T cells after COVID-19. Their antigen targets remain unknown. Sequencing of the DNA from cultured CD4+ T cells was carried out with the Oncomine TCR Beta short-read assay. In TCRdb, the PCR reads were re-called with MiXCR into one record per CDR3 protein. The repertoire includes about 3,500 distinct CDR3 sequences, roughly 44% of them detected once, and about half sits in the top ten. Treatment here: roughly nine-day PBMC culture with coronavirus spike peptide pools or control peptides (ViraFEST assay). Sequencing was performed on CD4+ T cells from blood, cultured in vitro. Receptors originate from a human donor who had recovered from COVID-19.

This clonotype has only a few counts. The V and J genes are TRBV11-3 and TRBJ2-2; 7 bases agree with TRBD2. The CDR3 runs to 15 residues. The ends lost 5 bases at V and 6 bases at J; junction bases unmatched: 9. Germline CDR1 SGHNT, CDR2 YENEEA. CDR3 DNA sequence: TGTGCCAGCAGCCGGACTAGAAATAAGGCCGGGGAGCTGTTTTTT. Residues: CASSRTRNKAGELFF.

V is TRBV7-3 and J is TRBJ2-1, with 7 bases fitting TRBD2. CDR3 size: 15 residues. Germline CDR1 and CDR2: SGHTA and FQGTGA. J lost 12 bases, V lost 8 bases, and 19 bases had no gene match. This CDR3 reads CASQARGGMGQRQFF. Here the CDR3 DNA reads TGTGCCAGCCAAGCTAGGGGAGGGATGGGGCAACGGCAGTTCTTC.

Only one count was recorded for this clonotype. The V call is TRBV7-9, the J call TRBJ1-2; D is unresolved. CDR1 SEHNR and CDR2 FQNEAQ come from the germline V gene (reference sequence). V lost 5 bases and J 0 bases, leaving 7 bases between the germline ends. The CDR3 covers 13 residues. For the CDR3, the DNA is TGTGCCAGCAGCGATAGGACTAACTATGGCTACACCTTC. This sequence encodes CASSDRTNYGYTF. Drawing the rest from reference TRBV7-9 and TRBJ1-2, the complete variable domain is DTGVSQNPRHKITKRGQNVTFRCDPISEHNRLYWYRQTLGQGPEFLTYFQNEAQLEKSRLLSDRFSAERPKGSFSTLEIQRTEQGDSAMYLCASSDRTNYGYTFGSGTRLTVV.

The chain joins TRBV5-1 to TRBJ2-3, with D possibly matching TRBD1 (6 bases). The CDR3 runs 15 residues. V was pared by 0 bases and J by 1 base, with 9 bases between. Germline V gene data show CDR1 as SGHRS and CDR2 as YFSETQ. This CDR3 is CASSLEPGGTDTQYF. DNA for the CDR3: TGCGCCAGCAGCTTGGAGCCAGGGGGCACAGATACGCAGTATTTT.

The rearrangement links TRBV5-6 to TRBJ2-7, with D possibly matching TRBD2 (5 bases). V lost 2 bases and J lost 3, with 15 bases in between. This CDR3 contains 15 residues. CDR1 and CDR2 from the germline V gene are SGHDT and YYEEEE. CDR3 in amino acids: CASSLGPLEGYEQYF. The DNA for the CDR3 is TGTGCCAGCAGCTTAGGCCCGCTCGAGGGCTACGAGCAGTACTTC.

A few counts support this clonotype. V is TRBV28 and J is TRBJ1-5; unclear D gene. V was clipped by 1 base and J by 6 bases, with 4 bases between them. This CDR3 region has 12 residues. Germline V CDR1 and CDR2: MDHEN, SYDVKM. The DNA of the CDR3 is TGTGCCAGCAGTTTATATCGTCAGCCCCAGCATTTT. It is translated as CASSLYRQPQHF.

This clonotype was seen a handful of times. This chain links TRBV20-1 with TRBJ1-1; D is ambiguous. The V end lost 0 bases, the J end lost 4 bases, and 12 bases lay between the germline ends. Germline CDR1 is DFQATT and CDR2 is SNEGSKA (reference sequence). This CDR3 is 14 amino acids long. This chain's CDR3 is CSARDRRAITEAFF. CDR3 nucleotide sequence: TGCAGTGCTAGAGATCGGCGGGCGATCACTGAAGCTTTCTTT.

This rearrangement joins TRBV7-3 to TRBJ2-6, with 9 bases fitting TRBD2. The germline gives CDR1 SGHTA, CDR2 FQGTGA. J lost 0 bases, V lost 5 bases, and 8 bases had no gene match. The CDR3 sequence is 18 residues long. The CDR3 sequence: CASSAPSGTYSGANVLTF. DNA for the CDR3: TGTGCCAGCAGCGCACCTAGCGGGACGTACTCTGGGGCCAACGTCCTGACTTTC.

The genes are TRBV6-1 and TRBJ1-5; D is ambiguous. The CDR3 runs 17 residues. Germline V gives CDR1 MNHNS, CDR2 SASEGT. The V gene lost 3 bases and the J gene lost 3 bases, with 18 bases spanning the gap. DNA of the CDR3: TGTGCCAGCAGTGAGATGAGGGCGGGGTGGAACAATCAGCCCCAGCATTTT. Translated, it gives CASSEMRAGWNNQPQHF.

J is TRBJ2-1 and V is TRBV2; TRBD2 agrees at 8 bases. CDR3 length: 15 amino acids. The germline gives CDR1 SNHLY, CDR2 FYNNEI. With V trimmed by 8 bases and J by 3 bases, 9 bases remained unmatched. For the CDR3, the DNA is TGTGCCAGCGGACGGGGGGGATCCGTCTACAATGAGCAGTTCTTC. Translation: CASGRGGSVYNEQFF.

In its sample, this clonotype was seen a few times. The chain combines TRBV11-2 with TRBJ2-3, with 9 bases that match TRBD2. The CDR3 is 15 amino acids. Germline CDR1 is SGHAT and CDR2 is FQNNGV. J gave up 6 bases and V 5 bases, and 9 bases lay outside the gene matches. This CDR3 is CASSGLARRVDTQYF. CDR3 DNA sequence: TGTGCCAGCAGCGGACTAGCGCGGCGGGTTGATACGCAGTATTTT.

The chain employs TRBV19 and TRBJ1-5; D call uncertain. The V end was cut by 2 bases, the J end by 2 bases, with 7 bases between. The CDR3 extends over 14 amino acids. CDR1 LNHDA and CDR2 SQIVND come from the germline V gene (reference sequence). The CDR3 DNA reads as TGTGCCAGTAGTATAAATCCGGGCAATCAGCCCCAGCATTTT. Encoded protein: CASSINPGNQPQHF.